Presented here are 4 T cell receptor beta chains from one specimen sequenced in a study of cytomegalovirus exposure and HLA in healthy donors. The PCR ran on 60 Vbeta and 13 Jbeta primers. Sequencing was performed with immunoSEQ multiplex PCR; in TCRdb, only in-frame clones are kept and a portion is missing. This sample contains 75,000 to 95,000 clones. The sample taken for sequencing was PBMCs. Source of these receptors: a woman aged 55-75 years in good health and CMV-seronegative.

About this clone: A junction boundary mismatches the germline segment, possibly from a read error. The chain couples TRBV7-9 to TRBJ1-2, with D possibly TRBD1 on 6 matching bases. Germline lookup yields CDR1 SEHNR and CDR2 FQNEAQ (reference sequence). The CDR3 totals 13 residues. In DNA, the CDR3 is TGTGCCAGCAGCTTCGACAGGAATCACTATCAGGGCTTC. Translated, it gives CASSFDRNHYQGF.

This sequence joins TRBV19 and TRBJ1-2; D is unclear. Germline CDR1 LNHDA, CDR2 SQIVND (reference sequence). This CDR3 has 15 amino acids. Deletions cut 3 bases from V and 4 bases from J, with 15 bases between. This CDR3 reads CASSITQQLPYGYTF. CDR3 DNA: TGTGCCAGTAGTATTACCCAACAGCTACCCTATGGCTACACCTTC.

V is TRBV5-8 and J is TRBJ2-5; a weak D match, TRBD1 (6 bases). This CDR3 region has 14 residues. Germline lookup yields CDR1 SGHTS and CDR2 YDEGEE. The V gene lost 1 base and the J gene lost 11 bases, with 18 bases spanning the gap. CDR3 loop: CASSLTGILWEQYF. DNA for the CDR3: TGTGCCAGCAGCTTGACAGGGATCCTCTGGGAGCAGTACTTC.

The chain is built from TRBV7-8 and TRBJ1-2; 8 nucleotides line up with TRBD1. The germline gives CDR1 SGHVS, CDR2 FQNEAQ. CDR3 length: 14 residues. After removal of 5 bases from V and 3 bases from J, the junction contained 5 bases not matched to a gene. The CDR3 loop reads CASSSNRGDYGYTF. CDR3 bases: TGTGCCAGCAGCAGCAACAGGGGGGACTATGGCTACACCTTC.